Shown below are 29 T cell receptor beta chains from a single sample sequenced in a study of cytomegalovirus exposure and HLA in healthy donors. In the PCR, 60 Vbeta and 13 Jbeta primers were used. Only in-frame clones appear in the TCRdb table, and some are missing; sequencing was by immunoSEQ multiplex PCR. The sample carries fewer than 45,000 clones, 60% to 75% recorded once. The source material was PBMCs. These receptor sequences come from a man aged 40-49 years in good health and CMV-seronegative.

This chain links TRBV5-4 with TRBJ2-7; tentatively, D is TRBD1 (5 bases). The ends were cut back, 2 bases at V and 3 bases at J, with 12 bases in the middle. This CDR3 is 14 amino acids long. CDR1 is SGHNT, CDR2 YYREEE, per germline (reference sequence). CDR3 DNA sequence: TGTGCCAGCAGCTTTCAGGGATTGGGCTACGAGCAGTACTTC. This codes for CASSFQGLGYEQYF.

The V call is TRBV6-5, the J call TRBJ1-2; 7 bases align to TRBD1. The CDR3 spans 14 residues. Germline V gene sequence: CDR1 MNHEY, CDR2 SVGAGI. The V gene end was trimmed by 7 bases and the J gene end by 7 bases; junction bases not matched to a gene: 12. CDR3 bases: TGTGCCAGCACCAAGGGGGGACAGACAGGTGGCTACACCTTC. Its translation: CASTKGGQTGGYTF.

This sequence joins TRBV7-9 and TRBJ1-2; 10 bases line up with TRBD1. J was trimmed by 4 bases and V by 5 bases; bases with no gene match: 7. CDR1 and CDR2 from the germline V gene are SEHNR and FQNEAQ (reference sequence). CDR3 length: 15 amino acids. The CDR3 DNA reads TGTGCCAGCAGCATGACAGGGGGCGTTACCTATGGCTACACCTTC. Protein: CASSMTGGVTYGYTF.

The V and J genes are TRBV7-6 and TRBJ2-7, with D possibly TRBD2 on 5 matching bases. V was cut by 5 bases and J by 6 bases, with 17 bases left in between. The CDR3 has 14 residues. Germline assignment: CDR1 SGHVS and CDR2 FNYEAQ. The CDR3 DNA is TGTGCCAGCAGCCCTAGGGCGGCAGCGGCCGAGCAGTACTTC. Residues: CASSPRAAAAEQYF.

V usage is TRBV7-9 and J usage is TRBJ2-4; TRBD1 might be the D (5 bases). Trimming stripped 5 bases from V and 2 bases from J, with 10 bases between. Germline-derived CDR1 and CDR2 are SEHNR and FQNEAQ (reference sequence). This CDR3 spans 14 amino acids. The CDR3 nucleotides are TGTGCCAGCAGCGAACCAGGGCCCAAAAACATTCAGTACTTC. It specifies CASSEPGPKNIQYF.

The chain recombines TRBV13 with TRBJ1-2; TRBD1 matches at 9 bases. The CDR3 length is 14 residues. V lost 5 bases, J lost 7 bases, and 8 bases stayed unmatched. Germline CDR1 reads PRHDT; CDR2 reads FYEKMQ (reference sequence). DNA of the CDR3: TGTGCCAGCAGCGCCTCCGGGACAGGGCTTGGCTACACCTTC. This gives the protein CASSASGTGLGYTF.

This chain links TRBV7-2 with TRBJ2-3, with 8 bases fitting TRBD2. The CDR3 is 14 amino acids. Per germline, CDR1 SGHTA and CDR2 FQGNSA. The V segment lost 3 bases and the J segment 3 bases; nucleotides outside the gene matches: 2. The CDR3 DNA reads TGTGCCAGCAGCTTCAGCGGGGGTACAGATACGCAGTATTTT. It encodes CASSFSGGTDTQYF.

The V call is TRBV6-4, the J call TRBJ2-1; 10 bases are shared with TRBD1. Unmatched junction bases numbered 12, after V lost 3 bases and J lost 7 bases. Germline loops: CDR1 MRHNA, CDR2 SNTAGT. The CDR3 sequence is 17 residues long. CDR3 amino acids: CASSDTPGTGDWNEQFF. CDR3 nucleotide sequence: TGTGCCAGCAGTGATACCCCCGGGACAGGGGACTGGAATGAGCAGTTCTTC.

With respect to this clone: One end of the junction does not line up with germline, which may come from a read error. CDR3 bases: TGTGCTAGCAGCCCCCAGGGGGTTACAGATACGCAGTATTTT. Its protein product is CASSPQGVTDTQYF. This chain joins TRBV7-7 and TRBJ2-3, with 7 bases that match TRBD1. Germline assignment: CDR1 SSHAT and CDR2 FNYEAQ (reference sequence). This CDR3 region has 14 residues.

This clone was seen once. The CDR3 DNA follows: TGTGCCAGCAGCTTAACCGGGACAGGGACCTACGAGCAGTACTTC. It translates to CASSLTGTGTYEQYF. V usage is TRBV7-6 and J usage is TRBJ2-7, with TRBD1 identical over 9 bases. V dropped 2 bases and J dropped 2; count of bases not matched to a gene: 4. There are 15 residues in the CDR3. Germline values: CDR1 SGHVS, CDR2 FNYEAQ.

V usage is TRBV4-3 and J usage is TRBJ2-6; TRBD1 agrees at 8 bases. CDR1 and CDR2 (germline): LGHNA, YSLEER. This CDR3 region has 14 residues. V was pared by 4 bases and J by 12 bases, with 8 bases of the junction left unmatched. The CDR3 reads CASSPERTGLVLTF. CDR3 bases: TGCGCCAGCAGCCCAGAAAGGACAGGGCTCGTCCTGACTTTC.

CDR3 sequence reads: CASSAGTLGAHEQYF. In DNA, the CDR3 is TGTGCCAGCAGTGCCGGGACACTCGGCGCCCACGAGCAGTACTTC. This chain links TRBV2 with TRBJ2-7; D might be TRBD1 (6 bases). Trimming pared 4 bases from V and 5 bases from J, leaving 18 bases between. The germline V gene has CDR1 SNHLY and CDR2 FYNNEI. The CDR3 is 15 amino acids. The entire variable domain, with the rest obtained from reference TRBV2 and TRBJ2-7, is as follows: EPEVTQTPSHQVTQMGQEVILRCVPISNHLYFYWYRQILGQKVEFLVSFYNNEISEKSEIFDDQFSVERPDGSNFTLKIRSTKLEDSAMYFCASSAGTLGAHEQYFGPGTRLTVT.

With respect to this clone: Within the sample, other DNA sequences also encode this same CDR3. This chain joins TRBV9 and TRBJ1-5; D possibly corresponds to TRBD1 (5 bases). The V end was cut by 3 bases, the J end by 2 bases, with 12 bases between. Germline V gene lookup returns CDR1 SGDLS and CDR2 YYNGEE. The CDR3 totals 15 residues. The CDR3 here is CASSAGGGGNQPQHF. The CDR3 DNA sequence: TGTGCCAGCAGCGCCGGGGGGGGTGGCAATCAGCCCCAGCATTTT.

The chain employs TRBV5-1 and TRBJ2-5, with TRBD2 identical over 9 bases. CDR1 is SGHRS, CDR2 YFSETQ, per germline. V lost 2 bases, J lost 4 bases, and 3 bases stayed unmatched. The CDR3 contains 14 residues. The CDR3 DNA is TGCGCCAGCAGCTTAGCGGGGGGCGGAGAGACCCAGTACTTC. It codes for CASSLAGGGETQYF.

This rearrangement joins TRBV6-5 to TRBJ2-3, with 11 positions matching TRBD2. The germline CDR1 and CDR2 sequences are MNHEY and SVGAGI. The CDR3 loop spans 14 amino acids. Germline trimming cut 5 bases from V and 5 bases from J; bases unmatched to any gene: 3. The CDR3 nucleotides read TGTGCCAGCAGTAATGGACTAGCGGGAGATACGCAGTATTTT. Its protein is CASSNGLAGDTQYF.

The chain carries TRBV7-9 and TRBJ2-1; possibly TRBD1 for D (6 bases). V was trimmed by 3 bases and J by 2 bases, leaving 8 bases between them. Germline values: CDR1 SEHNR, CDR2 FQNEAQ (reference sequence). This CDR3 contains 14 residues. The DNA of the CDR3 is TGTGCCAGCAGCTTGCAGGGGCCCTACAATGAGCAGTTCTTC. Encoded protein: CASSLQGPYNEQFF.

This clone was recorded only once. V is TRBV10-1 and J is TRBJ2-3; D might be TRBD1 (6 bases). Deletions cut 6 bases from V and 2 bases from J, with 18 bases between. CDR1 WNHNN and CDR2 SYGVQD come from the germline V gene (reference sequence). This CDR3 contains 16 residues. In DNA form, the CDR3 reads TGCGCCAGCAGGGGGTCGAACAGGGAATACACAGATACGCAGTATTTT. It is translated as CASRGSNREYTDTQYF.

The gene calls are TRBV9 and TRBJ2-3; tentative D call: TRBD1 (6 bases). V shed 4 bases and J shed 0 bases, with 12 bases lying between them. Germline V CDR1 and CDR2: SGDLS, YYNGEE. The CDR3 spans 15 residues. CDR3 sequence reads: CASSLGGHSTDTQYF. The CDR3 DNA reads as TGTGCCAGCAGCCTAGGGGGACATAGCACAGATACGCAGTATTTT.

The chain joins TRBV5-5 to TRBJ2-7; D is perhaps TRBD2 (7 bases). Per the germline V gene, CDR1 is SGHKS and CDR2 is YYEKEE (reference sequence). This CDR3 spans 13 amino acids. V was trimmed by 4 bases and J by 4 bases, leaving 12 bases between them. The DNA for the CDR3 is TGTGCCAGCAGCAAGGGGGGGGCTTACGAGCAGTACTTC. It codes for CASSKGGAYEQYF.

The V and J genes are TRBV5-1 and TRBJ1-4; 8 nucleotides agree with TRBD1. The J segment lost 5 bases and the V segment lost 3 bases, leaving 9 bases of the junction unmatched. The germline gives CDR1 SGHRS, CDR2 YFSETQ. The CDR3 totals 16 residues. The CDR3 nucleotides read TGCGCCAGCAGCTGGCCCGGACAGGGCCCCAATGAAAAACTGTTTTTT. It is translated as CASSWPGQGPNEKLFF. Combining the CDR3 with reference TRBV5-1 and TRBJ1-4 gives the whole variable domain KAGVTQTPRYLIKTRGQQVTLSCSPISGHRSVSWYQQTPGQGLQFLFEYFSETQRNKGNFPGRFSGRQFSNSRSEMNVSTLELGDSALYLCASSWPGQGPNEKLFFGSGTQLSVL.

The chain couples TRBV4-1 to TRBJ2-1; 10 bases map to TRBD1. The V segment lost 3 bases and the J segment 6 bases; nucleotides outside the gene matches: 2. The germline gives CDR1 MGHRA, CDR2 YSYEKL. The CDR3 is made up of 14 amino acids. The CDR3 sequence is CASSHRTGGNEQFF. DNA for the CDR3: TGCGCCAGCAGCCACAGGACAGGGGGCAATGAGCAGTTCTTC.

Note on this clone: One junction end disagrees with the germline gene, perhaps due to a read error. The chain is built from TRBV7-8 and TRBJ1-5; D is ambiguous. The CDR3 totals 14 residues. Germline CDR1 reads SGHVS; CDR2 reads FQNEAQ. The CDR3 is CASSPEYSKQPQHF. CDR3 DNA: TGTGCCAGCAGCCCAGAGTATAGCAAACAGCCCCAGCATTTT.

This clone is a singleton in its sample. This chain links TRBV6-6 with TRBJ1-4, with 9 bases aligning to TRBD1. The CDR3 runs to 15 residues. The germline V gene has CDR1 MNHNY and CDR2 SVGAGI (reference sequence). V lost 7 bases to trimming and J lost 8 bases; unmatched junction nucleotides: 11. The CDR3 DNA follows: TGTGCCAGCATCACGAGCGGACAGGGGAGAGAAAAACTGTTTTTT. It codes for CASITSGQGREKLFF.

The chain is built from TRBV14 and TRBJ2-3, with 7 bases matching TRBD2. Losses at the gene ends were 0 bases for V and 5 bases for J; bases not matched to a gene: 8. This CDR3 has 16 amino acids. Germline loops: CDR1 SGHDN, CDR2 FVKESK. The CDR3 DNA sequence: TGTGCCAGCAGCCAAGATGGAGCGGGGATTGGAGATACGCAGTATTTT. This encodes CASSQDGAGIGDTQYF.

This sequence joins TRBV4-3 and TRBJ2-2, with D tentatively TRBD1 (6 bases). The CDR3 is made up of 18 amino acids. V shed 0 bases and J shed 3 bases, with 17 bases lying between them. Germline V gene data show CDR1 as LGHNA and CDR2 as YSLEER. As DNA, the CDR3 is TGCGCCAGCAGCCAAGAAGGGGGAGACACATTTTACACCGGGGAGCTGTTTTTT. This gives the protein CASSQEGGDTFYTGELFF.

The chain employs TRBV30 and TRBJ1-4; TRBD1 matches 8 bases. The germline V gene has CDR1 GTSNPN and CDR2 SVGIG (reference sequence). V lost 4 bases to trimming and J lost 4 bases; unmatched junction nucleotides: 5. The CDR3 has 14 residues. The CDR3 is CAWTEDRGNEKLFF. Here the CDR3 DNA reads TGTGCCTGGACCGAAGACAGGGGTAATGAAAAACTGTTTTTT.

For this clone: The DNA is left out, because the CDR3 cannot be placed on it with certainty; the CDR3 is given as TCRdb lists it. CDR3 sequence reads: CASSTSGQIYNEQFF. The chain has TRBV25-1 and TRBJ2-1; the tabulated D call, TRBD1, remains unverified against the DNA. Germline V gives CDR1 MGHDK, CDR2 SYGVNS. Inclusive of both ends, the CDR3 amounts to 15 amino acids.

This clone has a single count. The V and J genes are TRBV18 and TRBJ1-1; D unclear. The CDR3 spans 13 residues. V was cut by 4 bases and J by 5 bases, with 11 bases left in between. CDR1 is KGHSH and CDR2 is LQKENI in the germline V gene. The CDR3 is CASSREARTEAFF. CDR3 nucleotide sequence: TGTGCCAGCTCACGGGAGGCGCGGACTGAAGCTTTCTTT. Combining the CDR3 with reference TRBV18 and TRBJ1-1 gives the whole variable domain NAGVMQNPRHLVRRRGQEARLRCSPMKGHSHVYWYRQLPEEGLKFMVYLQKENIIDESGMPKERFSAEFPKEGPSILRIQQVVRGDSAAYFCASSREARTEAFFGQGTRLTVV.

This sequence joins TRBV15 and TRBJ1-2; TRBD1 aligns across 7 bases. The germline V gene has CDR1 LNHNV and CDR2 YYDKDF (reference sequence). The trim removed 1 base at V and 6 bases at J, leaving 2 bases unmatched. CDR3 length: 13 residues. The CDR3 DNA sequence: TGTGCCACCAGCAGAGGACAGGGAAATGGCTACACCTTC. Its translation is CATSRGQGNGYTF. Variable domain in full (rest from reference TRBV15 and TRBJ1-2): DAMVIQNPRYQVTQFGKPVTLSCSQTLNHNVMYWYQQKSSQAPKLLFHYYDKDFNNEADTPDNFQSRRPNTSFCFLDIRSPGLGDTAMYLCATSRGQGNGYTFGSGTRLTVV.